The 29 T cell receptor beta chains presented below share a single source sample, sequenced in a study of blood T cell repertoires in COVID-19. The data were produced by immunoSEQ multiplex PCR, yet TCRdb's version contains in-frame clones alone and is incomplete. The profile shows about 120,000 clones, more than 75% of them singletons. Specimen: peripheral blood. Receptors were obtained from a human donor in a cohort sampled during active COVID-19.

The chain is built from TRBV11-2 and TRBJ2-1, with TRBD1 identical over 8 bases. The CDR3 loop spans 13 amino acids. J lost 10 bases, V lost 5 bases, and 7 bases had no gene match. Germline assignment: CDR1 SGHAT and CDR2 FQNNGV. CDR3: CASSGRTGLEQFF. CDR3 DNA sequence: TGTGCCAGCAGCGGGAGGACAGGGTTGGAGCAGTTCTTC.

CDR3 sequence: CASSRSLNSPLHF. CDR3 in DNA: TGTGCCAGCTCACGGAGTCTTAATTCACCCCTCCACTTT. V usage is TRBV18 and J usage is TRBJ1-6, with D uncertain. The CDR3 totals 13 residues. Trimming cost V 4 bases and J 6 bases, with 7 bases left between them. CDR1 and CDR2 from the germline V gene are KGHSH and LQKENI.

This clone was seen a few times. The rearrangement joins TRBV11-2 to TRBJ2-7, with 10 bases fitting TRBD2. After removal of 2 bases from V and 0 bases from J, the junction contained 4 bases not matched to a gene. The V gene's germline CDR1 is SGHAT and CDR2 FQNNGV. CDR3 size: 16 residues. DNA of the CDR3: TGTGCCAGCAGCTTACTAGCGGGGGCCAGCTCCTACGAGCAGTACTTC. Its protein product is CASSLLAGASSYEQYF.

The DNA for the CDR3 is TGTGCCAGCAGCCGGTCCGGGACTAGCGGATACAATGAGCAGTTCTTC. Protein product: CASSRSGTSGYNEQFF. This chain uses TRBV3-1 (or the pseudogene TRBV3-2) with TRBJ2-1; 11 nucleotides align to TRBD2. With V trimmed by 4 bases and J by 4 bases, 6 bases remained unmatched. CDR1 and CDR2 from the germline V gene are LGHDT and YNNKEL (reference sequence). This CDR3 region has 16 residues.

The chain uses TRBV19 and TRBJ1-2, with 8 nucleotides matching TRBD1. Trimming took 4 bases from V and 6 from J; bases not matched to a gene: 7. There are 14 residues in the CDR3. CDR1 is LNHDA and CDR2 is SQIVND in the germline V gene (reference sequence). CDR3 nucleotide sequence: TGTGCCAGTAGTACTGACAGGGGTAGGGATGGCTACACCTTC. Amino acids: CASSTDRGRDGYTF.

V and J are TRBV24-1 and TRBJ2-2; 14 bases fit TRBD2. V was pared by 3 bases and J by 7 bases, with 6 bases of the junction left unmatched. There are 17 residues in the CDR3. Germline V gives CDR1 KGHDR, CDR2 SFDVKD. The chain's CDR3 is CATSDRLAGGLGGELFF. CDR3 coding DNA: TGTGCCACCAGTGATCGACTAGCGGGAGGGCTTGGCGGGGAGCTGTTTTTT.

The sample holds one count of this clone. V and J are TRBV6-6 and TRBJ2-2; the match to TRBD1 covers 9 bases. From germline, CDR1 is MNHNY and CDR2 SVGAGI (reference sequence). Unmatched junction bases numbered 6, after V lost 0 bases and J lost 7 bases. The CDR3 has 16 residues. Written as DNA, the CDR3 is TGTGCCAGCAGTTACTCGACAGGGGGGATCAGCGGGGAGCTGTTTTTT. It yields the protein CASSYSTGGISGELFF.

The chain carries TRBV11-2 and TRBJ2-7; D is undetermined. There are 13 residues in the CDR3. V dropped 5 bases and J dropped 5 bases, with 13 bases sitting between them. The germline V gene has CDR1 SGHAT and CDR2 FQNNGV. CDR3 nucleotide sequence: TGTGCCAGCAGCCATTGGCCCCCGAACGAGCAGTACTTC. Amino acid sequence: CASSHWPPNEQYF.

The J gene is TRBJ2-5, the V gene TRBV5-1; 8 bases match TRBD1. V lost 0 bases and J lost 2; bases outside the gene matches: 3. The germline V gene encodes CDR1 SGHRS and CDR2 YFSETQ. The CDR3 extends over 15 amino acids. CDR3 residues: CASSLGHRGQETQYF. In DNA, the CDR3 is TGCGCCAGCAGCTTGGGGCACAGGGGGCAAGAGACCCAGTACTTC.

This clone was counted a single time. This chain's CDR3 is CSASGGPWIDTQYF. CDR3 coding DNA: TGCAGTGCTAGTGGCGGGCCCTGGATTGATACGCAGTATTTT. The V gene is TRBV20-1, the J gene TRBJ2-3; perhaps TRBD2 as D (5 bases). Germline V gene sequence: CDR1 DFQATT, CDR2 SNEGSKA (reference sequence). V lost 3 bases and J 6 bases, leaving 16 bases between the germline ends. CDR3 length: 14 residues.

On this clone: This clone may be a read error of a much larger clone one base away. The sample holds other DNA sequences that translate to the same CDR3. J is TRBJ2-1 and V is TRBV3-1 (or the pseudogene TRBV3-2), with 9 bases matching TRBD1. The CDR3 extends over 15 amino acids. Germline lookup yields CDR1 LGHDT and CDR2 YNNKEL (reference sequence). Unmatched junction bases numbered 4, after V lost 4 bases and J lost 3 bases. The CDR3, as DNA: TGTGCCAGCAGCCCCGGACAGGGGAACTACAATGAGCAGTTCTTC. The encoded protein is CASSPGQGNYNEQFF.

The rearrangement uses TRBV5-1 and TRBJ2-5, with 8 bases aligning to TRBD1. Looked up from germline, CDR1 is SGHRS and CDR2 is YFSETQ. This CDR3 is built from 15 residues. The V and J ends lost 4 bases and 5 bases, in that order; junction bases with no gene match: 10. Here the CDR3 reads CASSPRGREGETQYF. The CDR3 DNA is TGCGCCAGCAGCCCCAGGGGGCGGGAAGGGGAGACCCAGTACTTC.

This clone was seen ten or more times. The chain joins TRBV6-1 to TRBJ2-7, with 8 bases aligning to TRBD2. The V gene's germline CDR1 is MNHNS and CDR2 SASEGT. The CDR3 is made up of 14 amino acids. The J segment lost 5 bases and the V segment lost 2 bases, leaving 5 bases of the junction unmatched. Written as DNA, the CDR3 is TGTGCCAGCAGTGAATGGGCGGGAGGTGACGAGCAGTACTTC. Translation gives CASSEWAGGDEQYF.

The J gene is TRBJ1-1, the V gene TRBV2; no clear D gene. CDR1 and CDR2 from the germline V gene are SNHLY and FYNNEI. The CDR3 length is 13 residues. V dropped 4 bases and J dropped 0 bases, with 6 bases sitting between them. The CDR3 region has the DNA TGTGCCAGCAGTGTCTCTGTGAACACTGAAGCTTTCTTT. Translation: CASSVSVNTEAFF.

The chain has TRBV5-5 and TRBJ2-7; the match to TRBD1 covers 8 bases. V trimming: 3 bases; J trimming: 7 bases; junction bases outside the gene matches: 9. The CDR3 runs to 14 residues. Germline CDR1 SGHKS, CDR2 YYEKEE (reference sequence). The DNA of the CDR3 is TGTGCCAGCAGCTCCCGTCAGACAGGGGCAGAGCAGTACTTC. Its protein product is CASSSRQTGAEQYF.

The rearrangement joins TRBV19 to TRBJ1-2; 9 bases are shared with TRBD1. The ends lost 6 bases at V and 5 bases at J; junction bases unmatched: 10. The CDR3 is 15 residues long. Germline V gives CDR1 LNHDA, CDR2 SQIVND (reference sequence). CDR3 residues: CASSLDRGKRYGYTF. DNA of the CDR3: TGTGCCAGTAGCCTCGACAGGGGGAAGAGGTATGGCTACACCTTC.

The chain recombines TRBV2 with TRBJ2-3; weak D call: TRBD1 (6 bases). CDR1 is SNHLY and CDR2 is FYNNEI in the germline V gene. This CDR3 spans 13 amino acids. V was trimmed by 11 bases and J by 6 bases, leaving 18 bases between them. CDR3 loop: CAGEGEWRDTQYF. For the CDR3, the DNA is TGTGCCGGAGAGGGGGAGTGGAGGGATACGCAGTATTTT.

The chain uses TRBV6-5 and TRBJ2-7, with TRBD1 matching 8 bases. CDR1 MNHEY and CDR2 SVGAGI come from the germline V gene. The CDR3 is made up of 13 amino acids. With V trimmed by 8 bases and J by 5 bases, 8 bases remained unmatched. The CDR3 region is CASALGQANEQYF. DNA of the CDR3: TGTGCCAGCGCCTTGGGACAGGCCAACGAGCAGTACTTC.

This rearrangement joins TRBV3-1 (or the pseudogene TRBV3-2) to TRBJ1-6, with D unresolved. Germline assignment: CDR1 LGHDT and CDR2 YNNKEL (reference sequence). Trimming took 5 bases from V and 14 from J, leaving 16 bases between them. The CDR3 is 13 residues long. In DNA, the CDR3 is TGTGCCAGCAGCTCTCGAAGTATTACAACCCTCCACTTT. This gives the protein CASSSRSITTLHF.

The rearrangement joins TRBV5-5 to TRBJ2-7; 8 nucleotides agree with TRBD2. V was pared by 0 bases and J by 3 bases, with 8 bases of the junction left unmatched. CDR1 and CDR2 (germline): SGHKS, YYEKEE (reference sequence). The CDR3 sequence is 16 residues long. The CDR3 is CASSLGLLAGGYEQYF. In nucleotides, the CDR3 is TGTGCCAGCAGCTTGGGTCTCCTAGCGGGCGGCTACGAGCAGTACTTC.

The gene calls are TRBV4-1 and TRBJ2-3, with 7 bases aligning to TRBD1. Germline V CDR1 and CDR2: MGHRA, YSYEKL. V shed 8 bases, J shed 2 bases, and the junction held 4 bases outside the gene matches. CDR3 length: 13 amino acids. In DNA form, the CDR3 reads TGCGCCAGCCAGACAGGGCACACAGATACGCAGTATTTT. Translated, it gives CASQTGHTDTQYF.

This clone was observed once. The V gene is TRBV23-1, the J gene TRBJ2-2, with 10 bases that match TRBD1. TRBV23-1 is sorted into the ORF group, with uncertain function. With 2 bases clipped from V and 4 bases from J, the junction kept 19 bases outside the gene matches. The CDR3 loop spans 21 amino acids. The CDR3 DNA sequence: TGCGCCAGCAGTCAAAACCCGGGACAGGGGACGCCCCCTTCCTGCACCGGGGAGCTGTTTTTT. Translating gives CASSQNPGQGTPPSCTGELFF.

The chain combines TRBV7-9 with TRBJ1-2; D is perhaps TRBD1 (5 bases). The ends were cut back, 5 bases at V and 4 bases at J, with 17 bases in the middle. Germline CDR1 reads SEHNR; CDR2 reads FQNEAQ (reference sequence). The CDR3 is made up of 15 amino acids. The DNA of the CDR3 is TGTGCCAGCAGCCCTGGAGACAGTGCCCGCTATGGCTACACCTTC. Translation gives CASSPGDSARYGYTF.

The chain carries TRBV30 and TRBJ1-1; 7 positions agree with TRBD1. V was pared by 2 bases and J by 2 bases, with 11 bases of the junction left unmatched. In germline, CDR1 is GTSNPN, CDR2 SVGIG (reference sequence). The CDR3 has 16 amino acids. The CDR3 here is CAWSRRDSPGNTEAFF. The CDR3 bases are TGTGCCTGGAGTAGGAGGGACAGCCCGGGTAACACTGAAGCTTTCTTT.

The gene calls are TRBV24-1 and TRBJ2-3; 9 bases agree with TRBD1. The CDR3 is 14 amino acids. Germline values: CDR1 KGHDR, CDR2 SFDVKD. With 7 bases clipped from V and 3 bases from J, the junction kept 4 bases outside the gene matches. The CDR3 here is CATSFGQGTDTQYF. CDR3 in DNA: TGTGCCACCAGCTTTGGACAGGGGACAGATACGCAGTATTTT.

The J gene is TRBJ2-7, the V gene TRBV3-1 (or the pseudogene TRBV3-2), with TRBD2 matching 8 bases. The germline gives CDR1 LGHDT, CDR2 YNNKEL (reference sequence). The CDR3 runs to 17 residues. J was trimmed by 0 bases and V by 1 base; bases with no gene match: 8. The CDR3: CASSQVAGGPHSYEQYF. The CDR3 nucleotides read TGTGCCAGCAGCCAAGTTGCGGGAGGCCCCCACTCCTACGAGCAGTACTTC.

J is TRBJ2-5 and V is TRBV6-5; D is unresolved. The CDR3 is 16 residues long. Per germline, CDR1 MNHEY and CDR2 SVGAGI. The ends were cut back, 0 bases at V and 4 bases at J, with 15 bases in the middle. In DNA, the CDR3 is TGTGCCAGCAGTTACTCGTACGATCGGGTGCGAGAGACCCAGTACTTC. This encodes CASSYSYDRVRETQYF.

The chain carries TRBV27 and TRBJ2-7, with a possible D match to TRBD2 (5 bases). V shed 2 bases and J shed 2 bases, with 7 bases lying between them. CDR3 size: 13 residues. Germline CDR1 MNHEY, CDR2 SMNVEV (reference sequence). The CDR3 sequence is CASSLAGTYEQYF. CDR3 bases: TGTGCCAGCAGTTTAGCCGGGACCTACGAGCAGTACTTC.

The chain is built from TRBV19 and TRBJ1-2; 11 bases align to TRBD1. This CDR3 is 14 amino acids long. Per the germline V gene, CDR1 is LNHDA and CDR2 is SQIVND (reference sequence). V trimming: 6 bases; J trimming: 9 bases; junction bases outside the gene matches: 9. The CDR3 loop is CASRPDRGLQSYTF. CDR3 DNA sequence: TGTGCCAGTAGACCGGACAGGGGGCTTCAGAGCTACACCTTC.